The sequence of this T cell receptor beta chain was determined in a study of T cells in women clearing cervical HPV infection listed by TCRdb under 2018. Notes on the research overall: The cases were approximately 23 women with histologically confirmed HPV16-related CIN3 or worse, and 2 of those women had invasive cancers. Controls were over 20 women whose single incident HPV16 infection cleared within 12 months without precancer or cancer developing. Case blood was taken at the visit when the lesion was first identified, whereas control blood was taken when infection was no longer detected. Among cases, blood sampling came a median of almost 150 days after lesion detection, with an interquartile range of about 80 to 210 days. Since only a few of the women had HLA typing available, the possibility that HLA type was acting as a confounder could not be ruled out. The exploratory proof-of-principle case-control study was nested within the Guanacaste HPV Natural History Study in Costa Rica and compared TCR repertoires across cervical HPV16 outcomes. Cases and controls were matched on age within five years and on year of sample collection. Median age was about 35 years in cases versus just over 37 in controls, and baseline characteristics did not differ significantly. In the parent cohort, some 10,000 women aged 18 or older were enrolled in Guanacaste, Costa Rica, during about 1993 to 1995 and were followed for more than 6 years. As quality controls, five blinded duplicates were added to each group, bringing the total to roughly 60 samples made up of roughly 50 participants and around 10 replicates. The paper's findings and limits, for the study overall: Whether associations preceded infection or resulted from infection could not be shown with the cross-sectional design, and effector/memory subsets and HPV-specific T cells were not isolated. Cases had lower TRBV6-7 relative abundance than controls (approximately 0.11% versus 0.16%; Bonferroni P = 0.0008). By combining richness with V gene abundances, random forest classifiers separated cases from controls with an estimated AUC of 0.75 to 0.85. CIN3+ cases had significantly higher TCR repertoire richness than controls across sequencing depths, but evenness did not differ between the groups. Because the number of T cells per sample was unknown, the richness differences could reflect varying T-cell content rather than repertoire biology.

Comments on this clone: What antigen it recognizes has not been identified. Read coverage stops 3 residues before the CDR3 terminus; the germline J gene supplies the remainder.

Every participant had a single incident cervical HPV16 infection, and women with prevalent HPV16 infections were excluded. Cervical HPV DNA was detected by MY09/MY11 PCR and genotyped by dot-blot hybridization. Around 15 mL of heparinized blood were centrifuged, and the buffy coat was split into aliquots, frozen at -30 degrees C, and then kept at -80 degrees C. Genomic DNA was extracted from buffy coat specimens using QIAGEN kits. Using the immunoSEQ assay, multiplex PCR amplified TCR beta CDR3 regions from an average of about 1,300 ng of genomic DNA per sample. To correct primer bias, the assay used a complete synthetic TCR repertoire to set an amplification baseline. The amplicons were sequenced on the Illumina platform. The authors processed their data as follows. Sequences were error-corrected by clustering with frequency ratios and a modified nearest-neighbor algorithm and were then analyzed in the immunoSEQ Analyzer with IMGT gene definitions. TCR richness and evenness were averaged over 20 rarefaction repeats at each rarefaction depth, excluding samples with fewer sequences than the depth. V, D and J gene relative abundances were compared between groups with Wilcoxon rank sum tests, applying FDR correction. Blinded duplicates gave an intraclass correlation of roughly 96% for TCR richness and an average of approximately 83% across around 66 gene segments. TCRdb took this table from immuneACCESS and kept in-frame rearrangements with V and J called. Such tables lack part of the clones; where checked against another copy, unresolved V genes explain under half of the gap, and the rest is unexplained. Clone size and the V and J calls come from that table; the DNA yielded D and trimming. The record for this sample contains 9,000 to 15,000 clones. 20% to 25% of the sample comes from the top ten.

Via the germline V gene, CDR1 is SGHVS and CDR2 FQNEAQ. Trimming at the junction amounts to 5 bases on V and 4 bases on J, and the germline ends lie 5 bases apart. From the cysteine up to the phenylalanine, the CDR3 has a length of 12 residues. The 27 bases shown cover part of the CDR3, and their frame starts at base 1. The sequence is built from TRBV7-8 and TRBJ2-2; the D gene lacks a confident call. Sequencing was carried out using blood buffy coat. The sequence derives from a woman between 18 and 70 years old with a cervical HPV16 infection that either progressed to CIN3+ or cleared (not recorded which). CDR3 bases read: TGTGCCAGCAGCCTTCGCACCGGGGAG. This gives the protein CASSLRTGE. The whole CDR3 region reads CASSLRTGELFF.